This T cell receptor (beta chain) was found in a study of T cells in Graves' hyperthyroidism and ophthalmopathy. TCR beta CDR3 region amplification was performed from RNA transcripts. The primer set for the first-round RT-PCR of the TCR CDR3 was HTBI. Each CDR3 protein is one row after TCRdb ran MiXCR on the multiplex PCR reads. Seen here are under 350,000 distinct CDR3 sequences, about 14% observed once, and the top ten hold 7% to 8.5%. Germline V gene lookup returns CDR1 SGHAT and CDR2 FQDESV (reference sequence). The CDR3 is 15 amino acids. Between the trimmed V and J ends, which lost 5 bases and 2 bases, there was a span of 16 bases.

The chain joins TRBV11-1 to TRBJ2-7; D is tentatively TRBD1 or TRBD2 (5 bases each). Source material: blood. The clonotype was recovered from a woman aged 25 to 39 with Graves' hyperthyroidism that later progressed to Graves' ophthalmopathy. CDR3 DNA: TGTGCCAGCAGCCCTAGTCCGGGGCCCCCCTACGAGCAGTACTTC. Translated: CASSPSPGPPYEQYF.